A single TCR beta chain is shown here with its context. No cognate antigen has been identified for it. No clone much larger than this one lies a single base away; base qualities are absent. The library was obtained by multiplex PCR. TCRdb shows the sequencer as Illumina HiSeq 4000. To build TCR beta libraries, CDR3 regions were amplified by Arm-PCR using iRepertoire HTBI primers. PCR products were gel purified before sequencing. Concerning the study's data processing: A total of under 80 TRBV and some 13 TRBJ segments were identified across samples and were used for gene usage analysis of CDR3 amino acid clonotypes. Filtered high-quality paired reads were merged into contigs using COPE and FqMerger. BLAST was used to align contigs to the IMGT TRBV, TRBD and TRBJ reference genes, and CDR3 was defined following IMGT. Clonotypes above 0.1% frequency were classified as highly expanded clones. Repertoire diversity was measured by Shannon entropy, and V-J evenness by the Gini coefficient. Public clonotypes were defined as clonotypes shared by more than one individual. The public sequencing data were trimmed at Q25 with fastp and processed into clonotypes with MiXCR by TCRdb, which kept only in-frame beta chains. Each entry merges the rows of one CDR3 protein and shows their most common DNA and genes. What appears here as the V and J calls and clone size reflects TCRdb's work, not the paper's. The sample has about 540,000 distinct CDR3 sequences on record, around an eighth of them singletons. The top ten clonotypes cover roughly a tenth of the sample.

The germline V end is reduced by 6 bases and the J end by 3 bases; junction bases left unmatched: 11. The CDR3 numbers 16 residues from cysteine through phenylalanine. This entry keeps only the CDR3 DNA: 48 bases, framed from base 1. CDR1 and CDR2, per the germline V gene, are MNHNS and SASEGT. The intended sense of this specimen's time point label: newly diagnosed GD, antithyroid drugs for less than 3 months. For both TCR sequencing and RNA sequencing, RNA was extracted from PBMCs in TRIzol. The diagnosis of Graves' disease was made according to American Thyroid Association guidelines. Recruitment of patients was carried out at an endocrinology department in Xi'an, China. Each patient gave about 9.1 milliliters of peripheral blood, collected in an EDTA anticoagulant tube. Ficoll Paque Plus density gradient separation was used to isolate PBMCs, and no further T cell sorting was performed. An Agilent 2100 Bioanalyzer and agarose gel were used to check RNA quality, while a NanoDrop 2000 measured RNA concentration.

This record comes from a study of regulatory T cells in long-lasting Graves disease (dated by TCRdb to the early 2020s). Context from the whole study: Antithyroid drugs had been taken for less than 3 months by newly diagnosed Graves' disease patients. The study took place in China and was registered as a clinical trial. Peripheral blood TCR sequencing and RNA sequencing compared persistent Graves' disease patients with newly diagnosed Graves' disease patients. A total of about 35 samples underwent TCR sequencing, from about 13 patients with persistent Graves' disease and 20 patients with newly diagnosed Graves' disease. The paper as a whole reports these results and caveats: Peripheral blood alone was examined, since thyroid tissue, which constituted the primary lesion, could not be accessed. A larger number of public clonotypes was shared among persistent patients (around 2,500) than among newly diagnosed patients (roughly 970). Preferential use of TRBV28, TRBJ1-2 and TRBJ2-5 was observed in persistent disease, whereas TRBV20-1 and TRBJ2-1 were favored in newly diagnosed disease. Compared with newly diagnosed patients, patients with persistent Graves' disease had lower TCR Shannon entropy and fewer highly expanded clones, which suggests clonal expansion. Sequencing and analysis were restricted to the TCR beta chain. The authors acknowledged the small sample size as a limitation that may reduce accuracy.

These data also featured in a second study, about T cells in Graves' hyperthyroidism and ophthalmopathy. The second study also describes: A patient counted as having stable Graves' hyperthyroidism if no progression to ophthalmopathy occurred over 18 months of follow-up. Hyperthyroidism patients were newly diagnosed, had a disease duration of under 2 months, and were aged 18 to 65 years. Patients with uncontrolled infections, other autoimmune diseases, pregnancy or lactation were excluded. Diagnoses relied on clinical symptoms, serum thyroxine and TRAb, thyroid ultrasound and orbital computed tomography. The first round of RT-PCR for the TCR CDR3 was performed with the HTBI primer set and the Qiagen OneStep RT-PCR kit. Most expanded thyroid clonotypes (frequency above 0.001) were also detected in blood, suggesting blood repertoires may reflect thyroid immune responses. Ophthalmopathy was separated from stable hyperthyroidism by a 13 V-J signature model, with roughly 88% sensitivity and about 81% specificity obtained in cross-validation and 80%/75% obtained in testing. During validation, the model predicted progression to ophthalmopathy a median of around six months ahead of onset, with 60% to 71% sensitivity and 72% to 85% specificity. TCR V-J signatures able to tell the groups apart were searched for in a discovery cohort of more than 90 patients, of whom roughly 42 had Graves' ophthalmopathy and about 60 had stable Graves' hyperthyroidism. Prospective prediction of ophthalmopathy was tested in an independent validation cohort consisting of 18 to 20 hyperthyroidism patients and around 16 patients who later progressed to ophthalmopathy. For training and testing, the 100 patients in the discovery cohort were randomly divided in a 7:3 ratio. The study also compared thyroid tissue and blood T-cell repertoires from 5 to 7 Graves' hyperthyroidism patients. After blood sampling, hyperthyroidism patients were treated with methimazole at a starting dose of 30 mg daily, and ophthalmopathy patients were treated with high-dose intravenous methylprednisolone. A second multiplex PCR round built the libraries, followed by size selection and purification. The libraries were sequenced on an Illumina HiSeq2000 using paired-end 100 bp reads. SOAPnuke was used to process the raw data, removing reads that contained adapters or uncalled bases, had a mean Phred below 15, or lacked an exact match to the constant primer or identifier. High-quality paired reads were merged with COPE v1.2.5, and unique nucleotide sequences were defined as clonotypes. MiTCR v1.1 was used to align the clonotypes against IMGT TRBV, TRBD and TRBJ reference segments. Analysis was restricted to V-J combinations with a frequency above 0.0001, which covered just over 98% of repertoires. The TCS score was defined as the ratio of F50 (clonal expansion) to E x V (chaos), calculated using BLOSUM62-based TCRdist between CDR3 peptides within each V-J. Welch's t-statistics and random forest reduced some 510 V-J features to 13, which were used in a naive Bayes classifier (R e1071). No statistical method was used to set the sample size in advance, and investigators knew the group allocation. The paper describes TCR Vbeta CDR3 sequencing of 120 to 150 peripheral blood samples, made up of under 50 ophthalmopathy patients, around 78 hyperthyroidism patients and roughly 17 progressor patients.

The chain is made from TRBV6-1 and TRBJ2-1, with 7 bases matching TRBD2. This sample comprised peripheral blood mononuclear cells (PBMCs), obtained at new diagnosis, from a patient treated with antithyroid drugs. This receptor was obtained from a man aged 25-45 years with Graves disease. Donor details come from another sample of the same person, matched by shared clones. The nucleotide sequence reads TGTGCCAGCAGGGGGGGTCAGCGGGGATTCTACAATGAGCAGTTCTTC. Its amino acids are CASRGGQRGFYNEQFF.